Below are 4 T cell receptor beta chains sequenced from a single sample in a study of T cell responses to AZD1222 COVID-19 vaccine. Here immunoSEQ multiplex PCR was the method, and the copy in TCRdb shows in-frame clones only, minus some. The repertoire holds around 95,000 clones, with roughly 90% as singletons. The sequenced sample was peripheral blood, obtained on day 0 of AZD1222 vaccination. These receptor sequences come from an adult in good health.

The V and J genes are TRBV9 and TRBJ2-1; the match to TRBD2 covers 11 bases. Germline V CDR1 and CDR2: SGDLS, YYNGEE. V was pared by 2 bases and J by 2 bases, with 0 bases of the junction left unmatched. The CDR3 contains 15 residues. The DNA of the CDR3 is TGTGCCAGCAGCGTTAGCGGGAGGGCCTACAATGAGCAGTTCTTC. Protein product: CASSVSGRAYNEQFF.

CDR3 sequence reads: CASSVEPGLDTEAFF. The CDR3 DNA sequence: TGTGCCAGCAGCGTAGAACCGGGGCTTGATACTGAAGCTTTCTTT. This rearrangement joins TRBV9 to TRBJ1-1; TRBD1 is a possible D gene (5 bases). The germline gives CDR1 SGDLS, CDR2 YYNGEE. The CDR3 length is 15 residues. Trimming removed 0 bases from V and 5 bases from J, with 14 bases in between.

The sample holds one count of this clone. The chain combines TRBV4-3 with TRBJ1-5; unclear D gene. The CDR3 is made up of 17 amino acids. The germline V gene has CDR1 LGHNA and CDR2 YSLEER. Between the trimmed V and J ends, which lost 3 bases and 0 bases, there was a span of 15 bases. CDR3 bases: TGCGCCAGCAGCCAGACGGCGTACGGCGATAGCAATCAGCCCCAGCATTTT. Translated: CASSQTAYGDSNQPQHF.

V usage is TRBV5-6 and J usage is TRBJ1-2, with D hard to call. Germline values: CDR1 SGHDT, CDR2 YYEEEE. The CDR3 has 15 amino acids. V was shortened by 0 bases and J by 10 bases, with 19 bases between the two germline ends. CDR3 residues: CASSLGAGISPDYTF. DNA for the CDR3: TGTGCCAGCAGCTTGGGTGCCGGGATTTCCCCTGACTACACCTTC.